The 21 T cell receptor beta chains in this list originate from one sample, sequenced in a study of control samples from healthy donors and cancer patients. TCRdb's copy holds only in-frame clones and misses some; the assay was immunoSEQ multiplex PCR. The data hold tens of thousands of clones, with around 91% observed a single time. The sample comprised blood. The receptors here all came from a man over 45 in good health.

For this clone: Other DNA sequences in this specimen translate into the identical CDR3. The chain combines TRBV12-3 or TRBV12-4 with TRBJ1-5; D remains ambiguous. CDR3 length equals 12 residues. The V end lost 3 bases, the J end lost 2 bases, and 2 bases lay between the germline ends. The CDR3 protein is CASSFGNQPQHF. Written as DNA, the CDR3 is TGTGCCAGCAGTTTTGGCAATCAGCCCCAGCATTTT.

Notes on this clone: The same CDR3 arises from other DNA sequences in this sample as well. V is TRBV19 and J is TRBJ2-3; D perhaps matches TRBD2 (6 bases). V lost 3 bases to trimming and J lost 0 bases, with 10 bases between them. Germline CDR1 LNHDA, CDR2 SQIVND (reference sequence). CDR3 length: 15 residues. CDR3 sequence reads: CASSIGGFSTDTQYF. CDR3 in DNA: TGTGCCAGTAGTATTGGGGGGTTTAGCACAGATACGCAGTATTTT.

The gene calls are TRBV5-1 and TRBJ2-2; 9 bases are shared with TRBD2. Trimming took 5 bases from V and 0 from J; bases not matched to a gene: 2. The CDR3 has 15 residues. CDR1 is SGHRS and CDR2 is YFSETQ in the germline V gene. CDR3: CASRTSGTNTGELFF. In DNA, the CDR3 is TGCGCCAGCAGGACTAGCGGAACGAACACCGGGGAGCTGTTTTTT. Variable domain in full (rest from reference TRBV5-1 and TRBJ2-2): KAGVTQTPRYLIKTRGQQVTLSCSPISGHRSVSWYQQTPGQGLQFLFEYFSETQRNKGNFPGRFSGRQFSNSRSEMNVSTLELGDSALYLCASRTSGTNTGELFFGEGSRLTVL.

This sequence joins TRBV4-3 and TRBJ2-1, with D hard to call. This CDR3 is built from 15 residues. The germline gives CDR1 LGHNA, CDR2 YSLEER. V lost 1 base and J 10 bases, leaving 17 bases between the germline ends. CDR3 protein: CASSQVSHPQSEQFF. CDR3 in DNA: TGCGCCAGCAGCCAAGTCTCCCACCCCCAGAGCGAGCAGTTCTTC.

V usage is TRBV6-2 or TRBV6-3 and J usage is TRBJ2-2; maybe TRBD1 (5 bases). V lost 5 bases to trimming and J lost 1 base, with 8 bases between them. The CDR3 contains 14 residues. Germline loops: CDR1 MNHEY, CDR2 SVGEGT. The CDR3 nucleotides read TGTGCCAGCAGTCCAACAGGGAACACCGGGGAGCTGTTTTTT. Its translation: CASSPTGNTGELFF.

The chain uses TRBV5-1 and TRBJ2-5; 11 bases agree with TRBD1. The CDR3 consists of 15 residues. V dropped 0 bases and J dropped 4; count of bases not matched to a gene: 2. Per the germline V gene, CDR1 is SGHRS and CDR2 is YFSETQ. For the CDR3, the DNA is TGCGCCAGCAGCTTGGCCGGGACAGGGGGAGAGACCCAGTACTTC. As protein: CASSLAGTGGETQYF.

The chain couples TRBV5-8 to TRBJ2-7; D may be TRBD1 (5 bases). V gave up 1 base and J gave up 2 bases, with 16 bases separating them. This CDR3 has 16 residues. Germline CDR1 is SGHTS and CDR2 is YDEGEE. The CDR3 DNA is TGTGCCAGCAGCTTGATCGCAGGGATAGAAACCTACGAGCAGTACTTC. It is translated as CASSLIAGIETYEQYF.

The rearrangement uses TRBV4-3 and TRBJ2-1; the match to TRBD2 covers 11 bases. Germline V gives CDR1 LGHNA, CDR2 YSLEER. This CDR3 region has 16 residues. After removal of 0 bases from V and 5 bases from J, the junction contained 3 bases not matched to a gene. The CDR3 DNA reads as TGCGCCAGCAGCCAAGAGGGACTAGCGGAAAACAATGAGCAGTTCTTC. It encodes CASSQEGLAENNEQFF.

V and J are TRBV5-1 and TRBJ2-7; 9 bases align to TRBD1. The germline V gene encodes CDR1 SGHRS and CDR2 YFSETQ. There are 14 residues in the CDR3. With V trimmed by 4 bases and J by 3 bases, 5 bases remained unmatched. This CDR3 reads CASSGGQGIYEQYF. DNA of the CDR3: TGCGCCAGCAGCGGAGGACAGGGGATCTACGAGCAGTACTTC. The complete variable domain, with remaining parts taken from reference TRBV5-1 and TRBJ2-7, reads KAGVTQTPRYLIKTRGQQVTLSCSPISGHRSVSWYQQTPGQGLQFLFEYFSETQRNKGNFPGRFSGRQFSNSRSEMNVSTLELGDSALYLCASSGGQGIYEQYFGPGTRLTVT.

V gene TRBV30 combines with J gene TRBJ2-7; D might be TRBD1 (8 bases). The V end lost 5 bases, the J end lost 8 bases, and 13 bases lay between the germline ends. The CDR3 consists of 11 residues. From germline, CDR1 is GTSNPN and CDR2 SVGIG (reference sequence). The CDR3 reads CAWDRGGKQYF. DNA of the CDR3: TGTGCCTGGGACAGGGGAGGGAAGCAGTACTTC.

This chain links TRBV6-2 or TRBV6-3 with TRBJ2-3; TRBD1 might be the D (5 bases). Between the trimmed V and J ends, which lost 6 bases and 6 bases, there was a span of 16 bases. CDR3 size: 14 residues. Germline loops: CDR1 MNHEY, CDR2 SVGEGT. The CDR3 spells CASSVRVKWDTQYF. As DNA, the CDR3 is TGTGCCAGCAGCGTCAGGGTGAAGTGGGATACGCAGTATTTT.

V usage is TRBV7-9 and J usage is TRBJ1-2, with unresolved D. Trimming stripped 5 bases from V and 8 bases from J, with 21 bases between. Germline V lookup: CDR1 SEHNR, CDR2 FQNEAQ (reference sequence). The length of the CDR3 is 15 residues. This chain's CDR3 is CASSPTEVPGKGYTF. The CDR3 DNA reads TGTGCCAGCAGCCCCACAGAAGTTCCGGGGAAAGGCTACACCTTC. The full variable domain, with the rest looked up from reference TRBV7-9 and TRBJ1-2, is DTGVSQNPRHKITKRGQNVTFRCDPISEHNRLYWYRQTLGQGPEFLTYFQNEAQLEKSRLLSDRFSAERPKGSFSTLEIQRTEQGDSAMYLCASSPTEVPGKGYTFGSGTRLTVV.

V gene TRBV5-6 combines with J gene TRBJ1-3; TRBD1 aligns across 7 bases. Germline trimming cut 1 base from V and 8 bases from J; bases unmatched to any gene: 6. This CDR3 contains 14 residues. Germline CDR1 is SGHDT and CDR2 is YYEEEE. The CDR3 DNA reads as TGTGCCAGCAGCTTGTGGGACAGACCTCACACCATATATTTT. It translates to CASSLWDRPHTIYF.

The J gene is TRBJ2-1, the V gene TRBV7-8, with D perhaps given as TRBD1 or TRBD2 (5 bases each). Germline CDR1 SGHVS, CDR2 FQNEAQ. The CDR3 runs to 16 residues. Deletions cut 1 base from V and 0 bases from J, with 10 bases between. The CDR3 DNA follows: TGTGCCAGCAGCTTAGTTCGGGGCAGCTCCTACAATGAGCAGTTCTTC. It codes for CASSLVRGSSYNEQFF.

The chain recombines TRBV7-9 with TRBJ1-1; possible D gene TRBD1, 5 bases. Germline V gene sequence: CDR1 SEHNR, CDR2 FQNEAQ (reference sequence). With 8 bases removed from V and 5 bases from J, the gap between germline ends came to 15 bases. The CDR3 is 13 amino acids. Here the CDR3 DNA reads TGTGCCAGCTCCCCCACGGGGCTTACTGAAGCTTTCTTT. Translating it yields CASSPTGLTEAFF.

The chain couples TRBV7-2 to TRBJ1-1, with 8 bases matching TRBD1. Germline values: CDR1 SGHTA, CDR2 FQGNSA. V lost 4 bases and J lost 4; bases outside the gene matches: 2. CDR3 length: 13 amino acids. The CDR3 loop reads CASSWQGATEAFF. In DNA form, the CDR3 reads TGTGCCAGCAGCTGGCAGGGGGCCACTGAAGCTTTCTTT.

V usage is TRBV5-1 and J usage is TRBJ2-7, with D perhaps TRBD2 (5 bases). The CDR3 spans 15 residues. The V gene lost 0 bases and the J gene lost 0 bases, with 10 bases spanning the gap. The germline V gene encodes CDR1 SGHRS and CDR2 YFSETQ. The CDR3 protein is CASSLVPGNSYEQYF. The CDR3 DNA reads as TGCGCCAGCAGCTTGGTTCCGGGGAACTCCTACGAGCAGTACTTC.

This clone was seen a few times. CDR3: CASRETGVRGYTF. CDR3 nucleotides: TGTGCCAGCAGGGAGACAGGGGTTAGGGGCTACACCTTC. This sequence joins TRBV6-5 and TRBJ1-2; 8 bases match TRBD1. The CDR3 spans 13 residues. V shed 6 bases and J 8 bases; nucleotides not matched to a gene: 8. Germline V gene sequence: CDR1 MNHEY, CDR2 SVGAGI.

This rearrangement joins TRBV6-6 to TRBJ1-1, with D unclear. The CDR3 consists of 13 residues. Germline V gives CDR1 MNHNY, CDR2 SVGAGI (reference sequence). V dropped 4 bases and J dropped 1 base, with 7 bases sitting between them. The CDR3 bases are TGTGCCAGCAGTTTCCAAGGGAACACTGAAGCTTTCTTT. Protein sequence: CASSFQGNTEAFF.

V and J are TRBV5-1 and TRBJ2-1; 11 bases align to TRBD2. Looked up from germline, CDR1 is SGHRS and CDR2 is YFSETQ. The CDR3 consists of 17 residues. Losses at the gene ends were 3 bases for V and 6 bases for J; bases not matched to a gene: 11. CDR3 sequence (DNA): TGCGCCAGCAGCTCCCACTTAACTAGCGGGGGTATCAATGAGCAGTTCTTC. Protein: CASSSHLTSGGINEQFF.

The chain combines TRBV10-2 with TRBJ2-3; 9 nucleotides align to TRBD2. There are 14 residues in the CDR3. V dropped 8 bases and J dropped 0; count of bases not matched to a gene: 3. The germline gives CDR1 WSHSY, CDR2 SAAADI. The DNA for the CDR3 is TGCGCCAGCCGACTAGCGGTGAGCACAGATACGCAGTATTTT. Translation: CASRLAVSTDTQYF.